Shown below are 5 T cell receptor beta chains from a single sample sequenced in a study of spatial heterogeneity in lung cancer. The time point denotes: sample taken at primary tumor resection. TCRdb itself ran the 5' RACE reads through MiXCR, one entry per CDR3 protein. This sample has 20,000 to 25,000 distinct CDR3 sequences, with around 4.6% found just once. Material: PBMCs, obtained at surgery. The receptor set was obtained from a male donor with early-stage non-small cell lung cancer.

This clonotype was found many times. The J gene is TRBJ1-5, the V gene TRBV20-1, with 7 nucleotides matching TRBD1. The CDR3 is 14 amino acids. CDR1 is DFQATT, CDR2 SNEGSKA, per germline (reference sequence). V shed 5 bases and J 1 base; nucleotides not matched to a gene: 5. The CDR3 loop is CSAPVGGSNQPQHF. The CDR3 nucleotides are TGCAGTGCTCCCGTAGGGGGCAGCAATCAGCCCCAGCATTTT.

The rearrangement uses TRBV18 and TRBJ1-5; unclear D gene. The CDR3 is 13 residues long. V dropped 6 bases and J dropped 11 bases, with 17 bases sitting between them. The germline CDR1 and CDR2 sequences are KGHSH and LQKENI. CDR3 in DNA: TGTGCCAGCTCTCCTGGCTCACCGGTGACCCAGCATTTT. This translates into CASSPGSPVTQHF.

The sample holds many counts of this clonotype. The CDR3 DNA sequence: TGTGCCAGCAGCCACTTCCAGGGCACTGAAGCTTTCTTT. It is translated as CASSHFQGTEAFF. This sequence joins TRBV14 and TRBJ1-1; D is possibly TRBD1 (5 bases). Germline loops: CDR1 SGHDN, CDR2 FVKESK. CDR3 size: 13 residues. V shed 3 bases and J shed 4 bases, with 9 bases lying between them.

By proportion, this clonotype is medium-sized (0.01 to 0.1%). The rearrangement links TRBV5-5 to TRBJ1-4, with 7 bases matching TRBD1. This CDR3 has 16 residues. Germline CDR1 SGHKS, CDR2 YYEKEE (reference sequence). V gave up 0 bases and J gave up 5 bases; unmatched junction bases: 7. Written as DNA, the CDR3 is TGTGCCAGCAGCTTGGCGGCGGGACAGCGCAATGAAAAACTGTTTTTT. The encoded protein is CASSLAAGQRNEKLFF. Variable domain in full (rest from reference TRBV5-5 and TRBJ1-4): DAGVTQSPTHLIKTRGQQVTLRCSPISGHKSVSWYQQVLGQGPQFIFQYYEKEERGRGNFPDRFSARQFPNYSSELNVNALLLGDSALYLCASSLAAGQRNEKLFFGSGTQLSVL.

This clonotype rates as medium-sized. The chain recombines TRBV16 with TRBJ2-5; maybe TRBD1 (6 bases). V was pared by 9 bases and J by 0 bases, with 11 bases between. Germline lookup yields CDR1 KGHSY and CDR2 FQNENV. There are 13 residues in the CDR3. In DNA form, the CDR3 reads TGTGCCAGTTCCGACAGGCACCAAGAGACCCAGTACTTC. It yields the protein CASSDRHQETQYF.